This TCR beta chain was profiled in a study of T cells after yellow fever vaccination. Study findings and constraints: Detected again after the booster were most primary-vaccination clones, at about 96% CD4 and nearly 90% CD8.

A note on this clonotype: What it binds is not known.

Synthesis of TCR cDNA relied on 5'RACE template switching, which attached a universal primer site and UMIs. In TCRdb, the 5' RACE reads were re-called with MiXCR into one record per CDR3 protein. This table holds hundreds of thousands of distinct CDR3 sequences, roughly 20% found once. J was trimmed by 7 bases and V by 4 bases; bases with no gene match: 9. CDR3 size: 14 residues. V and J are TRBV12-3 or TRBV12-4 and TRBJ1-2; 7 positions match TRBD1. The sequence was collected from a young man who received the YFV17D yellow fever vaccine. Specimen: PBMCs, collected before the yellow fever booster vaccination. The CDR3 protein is CASSSGQLPAGYTF. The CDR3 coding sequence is TGTGCCAGCAGTTCGGGACAGTTGCCTGCTGGCTACACCTTC.